These 25 T cell receptor beta chains were sequenced from one sample in a study of T-cell reconstitution after alpha-beta-depleted transplantation in children. Preparation of the TCRbeta library used unique molecular identifiers. Each CDR3 protein is one row after TCRdb ran MiXCR on the PCR reads. The repertoire holds about 97,000 distinct CDR3 sequences, with roughly 7.2% as singletons. Sequenced here: PBMCs, sampled before TCRalphabeta/CD19-depleted stem cell transplant. The receptors originated from a boy aged 2 to 10 with acute lymphoblastic leukemia, due to receive a stem cell transplant.

The sample holds a few counts of this clonotype. The V call is TRBV5-8, the J call TRBJ1-5, with D unclear. This CDR3 region has 16 residues. The germline V and J ends were trimmed by 3 bases and 2 bases, with 15 bases remaining between them. The germline gives CDR1 SGHTS, CDR2 YDEGEE. CDR3: CASSSGPPIGNQPQHF. The CDR3, as DNA: TGTGCCAGCAGCTCCGGACCGCCGATTGGCAATCAGCCCCAGCATTTT.

The rearrangement links TRBV3-1 to TRBJ1-1; D is unclear. Per germline, CDR1 LGHDT and CDR2 YNNKEL (reference sequence). The CDR3 runs to 13 residues. V was clipped by 5 bases and J by 3 bases, with 10 bases between them. The CDR3 sequence is CASSRQAHTEAFF. The CDR3 bases are TGTGCCAGCAGCAGGCAGGCGCACACTGAAGCTTTCTTT. The full variable domain, completed using reference TRBV3-1 and TRBJ1-1, is DTAVSQTPKYLVTQMGNDKSIKCEQNLGHDTMYWYKQDSKKFLKIMFSYNNKELIINETVPNRFSPKSPDKAHLNLHINSLELGDSAVYFCASSRQAHTEAFFGQGTRLTVV.

This clonotype was counted at least ten times. The CDR3 reads CASSLSEESPLHF. The CDR3 DNA follows: TGCGCCAGCAGCTTGTCCGAGGAATCACCCCTCCACTTT. The chain employs TRBV5-1 and TRBJ1-6, with D unresolved. The CDR3 has 13 amino acids. Germline assignment: CDR1 SGHRS and CDR2 YFSETQ. The germline V and J ends were trimmed by 1 base and 10 bases, with 9 bases remaining between them.

This clonotype has at least ten counts. The chain carries TRBV12-3 or TRBV12-4 and TRBJ2-7, with 7 bases lining up with TRBD2. Trimming cost V 1 base and J 6 bases; bases outside gene matches: 3. This CDR3 has 13 residues. The CDR3: CASSLGGGSEQYF. Here the CDR3 DNA reads TGTGCCAGCAGTTTAGGTGGCGGGAGCGAGCAGTACTTC.

As for this clonotype: A much larger clone differs from this one at a single base, so this may be a read error. The rearrangement uses TRBV20-1 and TRBJ2-3; the match to TRBD1 covers 9 bases. Trimming removed 5 bases from V and 6 bases from J; junction bases left unmatched: 18. The CDR3 consists of 17 residues. CDR1 DFQATT and CDR2 SNEGSKA come from the germline V gene (reference sequence). CDR3 in amino acids: CSACPPMGQGPSDTQYF. Here the CDR3 DNA reads TGCAGTGCTTGCCCTCCTATGGGACAGGGCCCCTCGGATACGCAGTATTTT.

This clonotype showed up many times. This chain uses TRBV5-6 with TRBJ1-2; D is uncertain. Looked up from germline, CDR1 is SGHDT and CDR2 is YYEEEE. The length of the CDR3 is 13 residues. The V and J ends lost 0 bases and 2 bases respectively, with 5 bases between them. Here the CDR3 reads CASSLDGNYGYTF. The DNA for the CDR3 is TGTGCCAGCAGCTTGGACGGCAACTATGGCTACACCTTC.

To note about this clonotype: Given a much more abundant clone one base away, this may be a read error. V usage is TRBV12-3 or TRBV12-4 and J usage is TRBJ2-7; D uncertain. V lost 3 bases and J 2 bases, leaving 8 bases between the germline ends. The CDR3 length is 13 residues. The CDR3 here is CASSLGRTYEQYF. Written as DNA, the CDR3 is TGTGCCAGCAGTTTGGGCAGAACCTACGAGCAGTACTTC.

This clonotype was seen a handful of times. The V gene is TRBV7-9, the J gene TRBJ1-2, with D tentatively TRBD1 (6 bases). The CDR3 covers 16 residues. Germline CDR1 SEHNR, CDR2 FQNEAQ (reference sequence). Trimming cost V 2 bases and J 2 bases, with 15 bases left between them. The CDR3 region has the DNA TGTGCCAGCAGCTTAAGTCGCACAGGGTCGAACTATGGCTACACCTTC. Amino acids: CASSLSRTGSNYGYTF.

This clonotype was seen at least ten times. The chain recombines TRBV7-8 with TRBJ2-1; D may be TRBD2 (7 bases). The germline V and J ends were trimmed by 5 bases and 9 bases, with 11 bases remaining between them. Per germline, CDR1 SGHVS and CDR2 FQNEAQ. The CDR3 sequence is 12 residues long. CDR3 nucleotide sequence: TGTGCCAGCAGCATGGGAGGGGGTGAGCAGTTCTTC. Translation gives CASSMGGGEQFF.

This clonotype came up a few times. J is TRBJ2-1 and V is TRBV3-1; TRBD2 might be the D (7 bases). CDR3 length: 13 residues. The V gene lost 6 bases and the J gene lost 4 bases, with 10 bases spanning the gap. Looked up from germline, CDR1 is LGHDT and CDR2 is YNNKEL (reference sequence). The CDR3 here is CASREGGYNEQFF. As DNA, the CDR3 is TGTGCCAGCAGGGAGGGGGGGTACAATGAGCAGTTCTTC.

This clonotype has at least ten counts. V gene TRBV9 combines with J gene TRBJ2-7, with TRBD1 as a possible D gene (6 bases). Between the trimmed V and J ends, which lost 1 base and 5 bases, there was a span of 13 bases. Germline CDR1 reads SGDLS; CDR2 reads YYNGEE. The CDR3 has 14 amino acids. The chain's CDR3 is CASSVMSGHDEQYF. CDR3 coding DNA: TGTGCCAGCAGCGTAATGTCGGGACACGACGAGCAGTACTTC.

On this clonotype: This may arise from a read error, as a much more abundant clone is one base away. This chain joins TRBV4-3 and TRBJ2-5, with 9 bases aligning to TRBD2. V trimming: 4 bases; J trimming: 0 bases; junction bases outside the gene matches: 12. CDR1 and CDR2 from the germline V gene are LGHNA and YSLEER. This CDR3 is 18 amino acids long. The CDR3 DNA is TGCGCCAGCAGCCTAGAATCCCTAGCGGGGACGTACCAAGAGACCCAGTACTTC. Protein: CASSLESLAGTYQETQYF.

This clonotype was seen many times. The V gene is TRBV7-2, the J gene TRBJ2-5; D is undetermined. The CDR3 spans 14 residues. V was clipped by 4 bases and J by 7 bases, with 16 bases between them. Germline lookup yields CDR1 SGHTA and CDR2 FQGNSA. CDR3 sequence: CASSSDAALGTQYF. The CDR3 DNA reads as TGTGCCAGCAGCTCTGACGCCGCCCTGGGGACCCAGTACTTC. The full variable domain, in which reference TRBV7-2 and TRBJ2-5 provide the parts outside the CDR3, is GAGVSQSPSNKVTEKGKDVELRCDPISGHTALYWYRQSLGQGLEFLIYFQGNSAPDKSGLPSDRFSAERTGGSVSTLTIQRTQQEDSAVYLCASSSDAALGTQYFGPGTRLLVL.

This rearrangement joins TRBV6-1 to TRBJ2-2; D not certain. Trimming removed 3 bases at V and 1 base at J, with 9 bases between. CDR1 MNHNS and CDR2 SASEGT come from the germline V gene. CDR3 size: 15 residues. The CDR3 is CASSEVGENTGELFF. CDR3 in DNA: TGTGCCAGCAGTGAGGTTGGAGAGAACACCGGGGAGCTGTTTTTT.

This chain uses TRBV20-1 with TRBJ2-7, with TRBD2 identical over 11 bases. Germline lookup yields CDR1 DFQATT and CDR2 SNEGSKA (reference sequence). This CDR3 is 14 amino acids long. The junction had 4 bases not matched to a gene; V was cut back by 6 bases and J by 0 bases. The DNA of the CDR3 is TGCAGTGCCCAGGGACTAGCGGTCTCCTACGAGCAGTACTTC. Protein: CSAQGLAVSYEQYF.

This clonotype was seen many times. This chain connects TRBV20-1 to TRBJ2-5; D gene uncertain. CDR3 length: 10 residues. Trimming shortened V by 6 bases and J by 3 bases, and 5 bases separated the two germline ends. Germline V gene lookup returns CDR1 DFQATT and CDR2 SNEGSKA (reference sequence). The CDR3 loop is CSAIEETQYF. The CDR3, as DNA: TGCAGTGCCATCGAAGAGACCCAGTACTTC.

This clonotype was seen at least ten times. The V gene is TRBV20-1, the J gene TRBJ1-2, with 7 bases aligning to TRBD1. The J segment lost 4 bases and the V segment lost 3 bases, leaving 5 bases of the junction unmatched. The germline V gene encodes CDR1 DFQATT and CDR2 SNEGSKA (reference sequence). The CDR3 is 13 amino acids. The CDR3: CSASEGQRYGYTF. The CDR3 DNA follows: TGCAGTGCTAGTGAGGGACAGCGCTATGGCTACACCTTC.

This clonotype showed up many times. The chain recombines TRBV9 with TRBJ1-2; 9 nucleotides line up with TRBD1. V gave up 2 bases and J gave up 8 bases; unmatched junction bases: 4. This CDR3 has 13 amino acids. Germline V gene data show CDR1 as SGDLS and CDR2 as YYNGEE. The CDR3 loop reads CASSVRTGEGYTF. Here the CDR3 DNA reads TGTGCCAGCAGCGTTAGGACAGGGGAGGGCTACACCTTC.

The gene calls are TRBV4-1 and TRBJ2-7; 13 bases line up with TRBD2. The V gene end was trimmed by 0 bases and the J gene end by 7 bases; junction bases not matched to a gene: 9. The germline CDR1 and CDR2 sequences are MGHRA and YSYEKL. The CDR3 sequence is 17 residues long. The CDR3 loop reads CASSQEVTSGGAGEQYF. As DNA, the CDR3 is TGCGCCAGCAGCCAAGAGGTCACTAGCGGGGGGGCAGGGGAGCAGTACTTC.

This chain joins TRBV5-1 and TRBJ2-1; 10 bases are a match to TRBD2. The germline V gene encodes CDR1 SGHRS and CDR2 YFSETQ. The CDR3 spans 15 residues. The ends lost 2 bases at V and 6 bases at J; junction bases unmatched: 5. CDR3: CASSLKRGGANEQFF. The DNA for the CDR3 is TGCGCCAGCAGCTTAAAGCGGGGGGGCGCCAATGAGCAGTTCTTC.

The chain joins TRBV12-3 or TRBV12-4 to TRBJ2-5, with D hard to call. This CDR3 is built from 14 residues. V lost 5 bases and J lost 0, with 10 bases in between. The CDR3 is CASSPIGYQETQYF. CDR3 nucleotides: TGTGCCAGCAGTCCGATAGGGTACCAAGAGACCCAGTACTTC.

This clonotype showed up many times. The gene calls are TRBV5-1 and TRBJ1-6; 9 nucleotides match TRBD1. The V gene end was trimmed by 0 bases and the J gene end by 7 bases; junction bases not matched to a gene: 2. Germline CDR1 SGHRS, CDR2 YFSETQ. CDR3 length: 15 amino acids. The CDR3 protein is CASSLEGQGNSPLHF. As DNA, the CDR3 is TGCGCCAGCAGCTTGGAAGGACAGGGGAATTCACCCCTCCACTTT.

This clonotype has just a few counts. The rearrangement joins TRBV7-9 to TRBJ1-6; D remains unclear. The V end lost 11 bases, the J end lost 8 bases, and 16 bases lay between the germline ends. The CDR3 is 13 amino acids. In germline, CDR1 is SEHNR, CDR2 FQNEAQ (reference sequence). In nucleotides, the CDR3 is TGTGCCCAACGTGAGGACGGGGATTCACCCCTCCACTTT. This gives the protein CAQREDGDSPLHF.

This clonotype was found a few times. This chain links TRBV4-1 with TRBJ2-7; the match to TRBD2 covers 16 bases. The CDR3 loop spans 18 amino acids. CDR1 MGHRA and CDR2 YSYEKL come from the germline V gene. Trimming cost V 3 bases and J 5 bases; bases outside gene matches: 10. In nucleotides, the CDR3 is TGCGCCAGCAGCCACCCGGGACTAGCGGGGGGGCCTAGAGACGAGCAGTACTTC. This codes for CASSHPGLAGGPRDEQYF.

This clonotype was observed at least ten times. The chain uses TRBV28 and TRBJ2-7; TRBD1 aligns across 9 bases. Looked up from germline, CDR1 is MDHEN and CDR2 is SYDVKM. Trimming cost V 6 bases and J 2 bases; bases outside gene matches: 11. CDR3 length equals 16 residues. The CDR3 loop reads CASSSAGDRDPYEQYF. The CDR3 bases are TGTGCCAGCAGCTCCGCGGGGGACAGGGACCCCTACGAGCAGTACTTC.